Sequencing of this TCR beta chain was carried out in a study of T cell responses to AZD1222 COVID-19 vaccine. Looking at the study overall: Pooling of second doses given at about 4 or about 12 weeks was done. General study results and limits: Spike-specific TCR breadth and depth both grew after two AZD1222 doses. In the spike-specific TCR repertoire, nearly half reportedly target unmutated variant regions.

Here immunoSEQ multiplex PCR was the method, and the copy in TCRdb shows in-frame clones only, minus some. The sample carries some 150,000 clones, just over 85% recorded once. Details on this clone: Antigen: not known.

This CDR3 comprises 12 residues. Germline V gives CDR1 GTSNPN, CDR2 SVGIG (reference sequence). With 7 bases removed from V and 3 bases from J, the gap between germline ends came to 12 bases. The chain uses TRBV30 and TRBJ1-2; D is unclear. The sequence derives from an adult in good health. Specimen: peripheral blood, collected on day 0 of AZD1222 vaccination. The CDR3 loop is CAFAEAYYGYTF. CDR3 coding DNA: TGTGCCTTCGCGGAGGCGTACTATGGCTACACCTTC.